Reported below is one T cell receptor beta chain. Its antigen remains unknown. In the PCR, 60 Vbeta and 13 Jbeta primers were used. Repertoires were generated with immunoSEQ multiplex PCR, while TCRdb's copy carries only in-frame clones and drops some. The table lists some 180,000 clones, 79% of them singletons. The CDR3 contains 15 residues. Germline CDR1 is SEHNR and CDR2 is FQNEAQ (reference sequence). V was shortened by 1 base and J by 7 bases, with 17 bases between the two germline ends. The data are from a study of cytomegalovirus exposure and HLA in healthy donors. At the level of the study: In a previous analysis, about 100 million unique TCR beta sequences were found from roughly 180 million T cells. Genotyping of some 390 donors showed that 65% to 90% belonged to the Caucasian-associated ancestry cluster. Study outcomes and limitations: In a later analysis, CMV-associated beta chains were mostly HLA-associated, it appeared. Presence/absence analyses took donor sequencing depth as roughly uniform.

The material sequenced was PBMCs. The chain uses TRBV7-9 and TRBJ2-7; TRBD2 is a possible D gene (5 bases). The source is a woman in her twenties or thirties in good health and CMV-seropositive. In nucleotides, the CDR3 is TGTGCCAGCAGCTTAGTCTCTCAAACCCCGGGGGAGCAGTACTTC. The encoded protein is CASSLVSQTPGEQYF.